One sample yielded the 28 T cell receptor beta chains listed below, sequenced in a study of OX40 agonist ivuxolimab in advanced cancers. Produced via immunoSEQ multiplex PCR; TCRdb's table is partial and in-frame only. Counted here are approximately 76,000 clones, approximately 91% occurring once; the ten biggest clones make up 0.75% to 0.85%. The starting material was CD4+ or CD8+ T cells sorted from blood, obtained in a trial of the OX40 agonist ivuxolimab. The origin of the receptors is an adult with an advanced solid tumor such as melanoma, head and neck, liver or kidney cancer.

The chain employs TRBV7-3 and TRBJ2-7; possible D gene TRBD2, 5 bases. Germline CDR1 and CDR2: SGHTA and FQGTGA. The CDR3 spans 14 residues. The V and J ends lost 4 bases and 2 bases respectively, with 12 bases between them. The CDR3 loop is CASSSRDAPYEQYF. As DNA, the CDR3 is TGTGCCAGCAGCTCCCGGGATGCTCCCTACGAGCAGTACTTC.

The DNA of the CDR3 is TGTGCCAGCAGCTCCCCCCGGGACAGCCCCTACGAGCAGTACTTC. This translates into CASSSPRDSPYEQYF. This chain connects TRBV13 to TRBJ2-7, with TRBD1 matching 7 bases. Germline values: CDR1 PRHDT, CDR2 FYEKMQ (reference sequence). This CDR3 spans 15 amino acids. The V segment lost 4 bases and the J segment 2 bases; nucleotides outside the gene matches: 8.

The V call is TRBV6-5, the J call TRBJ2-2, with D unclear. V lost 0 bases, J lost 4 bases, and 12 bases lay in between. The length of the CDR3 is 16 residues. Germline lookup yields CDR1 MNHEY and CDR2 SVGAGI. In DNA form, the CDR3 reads TGTGCCAGCAGTTACTCTCGGGCAGAAGGCACCGGGGAGCTGTTTTTT. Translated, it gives CASSYSRAEGTGELFF.

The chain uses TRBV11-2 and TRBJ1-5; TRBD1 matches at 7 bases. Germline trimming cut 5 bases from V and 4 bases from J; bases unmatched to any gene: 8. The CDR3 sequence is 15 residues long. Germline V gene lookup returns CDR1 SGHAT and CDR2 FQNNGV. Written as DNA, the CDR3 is TGTGCCAGCAGCCCCGAAATACAGGGGAATCAGCCCCAGCATTTT. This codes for CASSPEIQGNQPQHF. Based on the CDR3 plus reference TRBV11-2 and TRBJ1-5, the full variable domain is EAGVAQSPRYKIIEKRQSVAFWCNPISGHATLYWYQQILGQGPKLLIQFQNNGVVDDSQLPKDRFSAERLKGVDSTLKIQPAKLEDSAVYLCASSPEIQGNQPQHFGDGTRLSIL.

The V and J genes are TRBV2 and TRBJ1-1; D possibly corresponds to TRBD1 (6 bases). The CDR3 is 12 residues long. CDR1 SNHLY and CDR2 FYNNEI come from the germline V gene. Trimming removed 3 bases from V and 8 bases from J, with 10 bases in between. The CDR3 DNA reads TGTGCCAGCAGTGACAGGGGAAGCGAAGCTTTCTTT. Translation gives CASSDRGSEAFF.

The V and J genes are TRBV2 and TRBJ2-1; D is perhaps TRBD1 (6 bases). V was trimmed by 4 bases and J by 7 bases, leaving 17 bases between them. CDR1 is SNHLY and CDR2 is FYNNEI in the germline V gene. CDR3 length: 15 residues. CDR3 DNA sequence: TGTGCCAGCAGTGGGGACATGGGGGTAGAGAATGAGCAGTTCTTC. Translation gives CASSGDMGVENEQFF.

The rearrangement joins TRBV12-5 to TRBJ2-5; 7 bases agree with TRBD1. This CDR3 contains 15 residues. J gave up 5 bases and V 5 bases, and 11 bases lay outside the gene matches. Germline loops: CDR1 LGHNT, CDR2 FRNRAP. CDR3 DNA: TGTGCTAGTGGTCTTACGACAGGGTCCCCTGAGACCCAGTACTTC. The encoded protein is CASGLTTGSPETQYF. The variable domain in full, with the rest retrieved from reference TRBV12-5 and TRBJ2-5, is DARVTQTPRHKVTEMGQEVTMRCQPILGHNTVFWYRQTMMQGLELLAYFRNRAPLDDSGMPKDRFSAEMPDATLATLKIQPSEPRDSAVYFCASGLTTGSPETQYFGPGTRLLVL.

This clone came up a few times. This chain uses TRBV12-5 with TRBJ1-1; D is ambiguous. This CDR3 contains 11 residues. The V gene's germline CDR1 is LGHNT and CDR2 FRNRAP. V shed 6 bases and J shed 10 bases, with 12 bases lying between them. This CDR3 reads CASGQAPAAFF. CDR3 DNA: TGTGCTAGTGGCCAGGCCCCGGCAGCTTTCTTT.

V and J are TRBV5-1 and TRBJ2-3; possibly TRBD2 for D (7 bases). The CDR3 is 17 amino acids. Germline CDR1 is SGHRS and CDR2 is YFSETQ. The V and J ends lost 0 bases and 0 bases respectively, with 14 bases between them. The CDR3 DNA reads TGCGCCAGCAGCTTGGGAGGGGGAGGGCCAAGCACAGATACGCAGTATTTT. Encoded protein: CASSLGGGGPSTDTQYF.

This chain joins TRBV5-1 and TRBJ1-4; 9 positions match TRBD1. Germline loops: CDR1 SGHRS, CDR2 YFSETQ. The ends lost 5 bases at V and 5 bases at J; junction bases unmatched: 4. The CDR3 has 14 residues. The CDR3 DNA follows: TGCGCCAGCAGGGCGGGGACAGGGAATGAAAAACTGTTTTTT. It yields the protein CASRAGTGNEKLFF.

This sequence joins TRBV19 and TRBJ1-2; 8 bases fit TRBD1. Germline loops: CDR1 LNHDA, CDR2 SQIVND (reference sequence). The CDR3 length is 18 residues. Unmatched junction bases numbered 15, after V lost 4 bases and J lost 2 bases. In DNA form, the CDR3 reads TGTGCCAGTAGTAGGGGTTGGGAACCAGGGGGCGCGAACTATGGCTACACCTTC. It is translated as CASSRGWEPGGANYGYTF.

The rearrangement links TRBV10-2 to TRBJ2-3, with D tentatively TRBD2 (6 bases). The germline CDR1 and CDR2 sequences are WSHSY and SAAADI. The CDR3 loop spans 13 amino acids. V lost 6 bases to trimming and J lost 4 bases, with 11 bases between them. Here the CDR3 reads CASRDGTADTQYF. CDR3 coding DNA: TGCGCCAGCAGAGACGGGACTGCAGATACGCAGTATTTT.

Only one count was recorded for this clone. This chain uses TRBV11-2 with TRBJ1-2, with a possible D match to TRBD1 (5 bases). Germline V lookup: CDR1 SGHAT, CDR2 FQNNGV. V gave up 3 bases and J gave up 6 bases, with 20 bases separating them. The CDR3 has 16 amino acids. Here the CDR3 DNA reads TGTGCCAGCAGCTTTCGGGGACGGGGAGGGGAACATGGCTACACCTTC. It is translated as CASSFRGRGGEHGYTF.

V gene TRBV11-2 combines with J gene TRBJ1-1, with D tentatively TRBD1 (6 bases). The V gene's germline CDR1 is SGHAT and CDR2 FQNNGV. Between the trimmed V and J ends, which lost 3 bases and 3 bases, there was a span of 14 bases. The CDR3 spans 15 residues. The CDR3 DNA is TGTGCCAGCAGCTTGACTACAGGGAGGGACACTGAAGCTTTCTTT. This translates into CASSLTTGRDTEAFF.

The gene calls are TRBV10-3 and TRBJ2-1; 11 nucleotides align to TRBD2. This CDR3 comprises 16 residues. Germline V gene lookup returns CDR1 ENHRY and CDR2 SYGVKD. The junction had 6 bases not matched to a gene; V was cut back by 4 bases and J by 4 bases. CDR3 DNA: TGTGCCATCAGTGGGGGGACTAGCGGTTCGTACAATGAGCAGTTCTTC. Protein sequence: CAISGGTSGSYNEQFF.

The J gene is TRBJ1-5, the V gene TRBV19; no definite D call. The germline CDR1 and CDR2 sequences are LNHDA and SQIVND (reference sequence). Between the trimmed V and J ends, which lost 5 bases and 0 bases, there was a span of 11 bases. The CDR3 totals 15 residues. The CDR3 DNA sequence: TGTGCCAGTAGTTATTTTCCCGATAGCAATCAGCCCCAGCATTTT. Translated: CASSYFPDSNQPQHF.

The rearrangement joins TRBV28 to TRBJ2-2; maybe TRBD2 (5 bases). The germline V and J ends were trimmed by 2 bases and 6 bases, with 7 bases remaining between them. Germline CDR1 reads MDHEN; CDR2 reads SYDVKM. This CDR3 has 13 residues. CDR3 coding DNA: TGTGCCAGCAGTTTACAGAGGGCCGGGGAGCTGTTTTTT. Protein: CASSLQRAGELFF. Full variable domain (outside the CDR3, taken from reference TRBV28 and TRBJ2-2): DVKVTQSSRYLVKRTGEKVFLECVQDMDHENMFWYRQDPGLGLRLIYFSYDVKMKEKGDIPEGYSVSREKKERFSLILESASTNQTSMYLCASSLQRAGELFFGEGSRLTVL.

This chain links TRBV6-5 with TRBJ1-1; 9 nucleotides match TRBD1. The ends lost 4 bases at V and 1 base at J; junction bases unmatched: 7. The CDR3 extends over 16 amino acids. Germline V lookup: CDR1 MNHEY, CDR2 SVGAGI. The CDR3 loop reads CASSLGQGRKNTEAFF. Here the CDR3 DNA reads TGTGCCAGCAGTTTAGGACAGGGGCGAAAGAACACTGAAGCTTTCTTT.

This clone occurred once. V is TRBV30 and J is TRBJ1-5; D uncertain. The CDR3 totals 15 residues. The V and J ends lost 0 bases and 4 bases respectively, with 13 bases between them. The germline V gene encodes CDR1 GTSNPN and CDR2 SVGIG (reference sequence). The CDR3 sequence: CAWSVGHGGNQPQHF. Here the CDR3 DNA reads TGTGCCTGGAGTGTTGGTCACGGAGGGAATCAGCCCCAGCATTTT.

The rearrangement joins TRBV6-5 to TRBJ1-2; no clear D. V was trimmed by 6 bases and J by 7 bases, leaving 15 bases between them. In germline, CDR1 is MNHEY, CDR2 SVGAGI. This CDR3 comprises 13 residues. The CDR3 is CASSDGPASGYTF. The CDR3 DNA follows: TGTGCCAGCAGCGATGGGCCGGCATCTGGCTACACCTTC.

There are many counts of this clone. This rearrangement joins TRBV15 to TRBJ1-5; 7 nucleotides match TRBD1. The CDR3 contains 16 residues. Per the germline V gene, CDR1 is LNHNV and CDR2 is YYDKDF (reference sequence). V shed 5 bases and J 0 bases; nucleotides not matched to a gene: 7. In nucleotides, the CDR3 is TGTGCCACCAGCGCTAGGGACAGTAGTAGCAATCAGCCCCAGCATTTT. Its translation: CATSARDSSSNQPQHF.

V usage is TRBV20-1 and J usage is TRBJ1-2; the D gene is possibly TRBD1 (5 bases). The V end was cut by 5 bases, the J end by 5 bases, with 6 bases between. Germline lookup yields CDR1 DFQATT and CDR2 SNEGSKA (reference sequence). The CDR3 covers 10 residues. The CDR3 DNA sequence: TGCAGTGCTGAGGGGTATGGCTACACCTTC. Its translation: CSAEGYGYTF.

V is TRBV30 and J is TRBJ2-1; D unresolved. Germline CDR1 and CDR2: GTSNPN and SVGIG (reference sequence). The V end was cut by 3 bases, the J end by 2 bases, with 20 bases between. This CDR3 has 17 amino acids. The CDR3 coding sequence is TGTGCCTGGAGGACCCCCCCCCAGCACTTGACCTACAATGAGCAGTTCTTC. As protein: CAWRTPPQHLTYNEQFF. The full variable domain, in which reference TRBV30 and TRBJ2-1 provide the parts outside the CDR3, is SQTIHQWPATLVQPVGSPLSLECTVEGTSNPNLYWYRQAAGRGLQLLFYSVGIGQISSEVPQNLSASRPQDRQFILSSKKLLLSDSGFYLCAWRTPPQHLTYNEQFFGPGTRLTVL.

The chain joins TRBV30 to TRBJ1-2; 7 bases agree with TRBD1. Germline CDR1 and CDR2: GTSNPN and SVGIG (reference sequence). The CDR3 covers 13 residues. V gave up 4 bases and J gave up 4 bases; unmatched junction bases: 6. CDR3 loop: CAWTSAGGYGYTF. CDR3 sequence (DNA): TGTGCCTGGACCTCGGCAGGGGGCTATGGCTACACCTTC.

CDR3 in amino acids: CSANVQHEQYF. CDR3 nucleotides: TGCAGTGCTAACGTCCAGCACGAGCAGTACTTC. This chain uses TRBV20-1 with TRBJ2-7; D gene ambiguous. Germline CDR1 and CDR2: DFQATT and SNEGSKA (reference sequence). Trimming cost V 4 bases and J 5 bases, with 9 bases left between them. The length of the CDR3 is 11 residues.

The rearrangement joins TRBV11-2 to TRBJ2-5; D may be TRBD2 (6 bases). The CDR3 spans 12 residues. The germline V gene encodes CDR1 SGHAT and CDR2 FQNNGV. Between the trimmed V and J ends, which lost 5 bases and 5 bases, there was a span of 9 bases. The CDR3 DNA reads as TGTGCCAGCAGCCCTCGGGGGGAGACCCAGTACTTC. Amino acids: CASSPRGETQYF.

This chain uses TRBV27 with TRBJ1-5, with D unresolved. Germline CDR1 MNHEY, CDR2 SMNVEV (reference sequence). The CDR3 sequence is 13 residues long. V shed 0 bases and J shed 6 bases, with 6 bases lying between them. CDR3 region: CASSLSRVQPQHF. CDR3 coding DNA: TGTGCCAGCAGTTTATCAAGGGTTCAGCCCCAGCATTTT.

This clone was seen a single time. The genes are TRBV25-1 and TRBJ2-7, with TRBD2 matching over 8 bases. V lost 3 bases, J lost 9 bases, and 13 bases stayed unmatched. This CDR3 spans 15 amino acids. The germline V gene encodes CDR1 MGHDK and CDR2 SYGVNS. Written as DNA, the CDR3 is TGTGCCAGCAGTGATAGCGGGGAATATGGCCTTCTGCAGTACTTC. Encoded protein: CASSDSGEYGLLQYF.